The clone carrying this TCR beta chain has only a few counts. What it binds is not known. The sample originates from a study of OX40 agonist ivuxolimab in advanced cancers. Study-wide context: The patients received ivuxolimab by intravenous route every 2 weeks at 0.01 to 10 mg/kg.

This CDR3 spans 14 amino acids. The study, taken as a whole, reports: Doses of 0.1 to 3.0 mg/kg were accompanied by clonal expansion of CD4+ and CD8+ blood T cells by week 6.

Patients were ineligible given autoimmune disease history or systemic immunosuppression. Only in-frame clones appear in the TCRdb table, and some are missing; sequencing was by immunoSEQ multiplex PCR. The table records roughly 60,000 clones, 85% to 95% of them present only once. This chain connects TRBV21-1 to TRBJ1-1. TRBV21-1 is a pseudogene locus. The material sequenced was CD4+ or CD8+ T cells sorted from blood, taken in a trial of the OX40 agonist ivuxolimab. The clonotype originates from an adult with an advanced solid tumor such as melanoma, head and neck, liver or kidney cancer. Here the CDR3 DNA reads TGTGCCAGCAGCAAATTGGGTGCGGAACCTGAAGCTTTCTTT. Translation gives CASSKLGAEPEAFF.